This record looks at one T cell receptor beta chain sequence and its context. Its antigen is not yet known. No base quality values were provided; no much bigger clone lies one nucleotide off. Other DNA sequences in the same sample also yield this CDR3. Another Seattle source contributed samples from volunteer blood donors who had recovered from COVID-19. Each collaborating institution followed its own protocols to collect whole blood in K2EDTA tubes. For TCRbeta analysis, collaborators shipped samples as frozen whole blood, isolated PBMCs, or DNA extracted from either of those sample types. The data are from a study of blood T cell repertoires in COVID-19 (dated by TCRdb to 2020 to 2021). In terms of the full investigation: Samples covering the acute and convalescent phases of COVID-19 were provided by collaborators in the United States, Italy and Spain. Samples were obtained from the ongoing ImmuneRACE study (first 160 participants) and from 1,000 to 1,500 subjects provided by 6 global collaborators. Sample metadata almost always included a de-identified subject ID, COVID-19 status, age in years and sex. Subjects who had been exposed to COVID-19, were actively infected with it, or had recovered from it provided the deeply sampled blood TCRbeta repertoires that made up the dataset. The repertoires were made available in a free public database intended to serve as a resource for research on the immune response to SARS-CoV-2. Where available, HLA class I and class II types were taken from metadata supplied by the sample provider and were not determined by assay-based typing. The prospective study material was composed of cDNA or gDNA derived from T cells, B-cell-depleted T cells, or PBMCs.

TCRbeta CDR3 regions were amplified from genomic DNA using the immunoSEQ Assay, a bias-controlled multiplex PCR. The published analysis was carried out like this. The number of nucleated cells in each sample was estimated from the amplification of reference gene primers within the assay. Sequence reads were collapsed and filtered to measure the absolute abundance of every unique TCRbeta CDR3 rearrangement. Productive Simpson clonality was computed per sample as the square root of Simpson's diversity index over productive rearrangements. TCRdb limited this immuneACCESS table to in-frame rearrangements with V and J called. A share of clones is missing; checked studies link under half to unresolved V genes, and the rest is unexplained. D and trimming come from the DNA, and the V and J calls and clone size come from that table. The sample has about 140,000 clones on record, more than 75% of them singletons. The ten largest account for approximately 10% of the sample.

V is clipped by 3 bases and J by 5 bases, and the sequence between their germline boundaries is 10 bases long. The cysteine opens and the phenylalanine closes a CDR3 of 13 amino acids. The sequence is cut down to CDR3 DNA, 39 bases in frame from base 1. For CDR1 and CDR2, the germline V gene lists LGHNA and YNFKEQ. Overall results and qualifications from the work: Clinical and demographic metadata were provided uncurated, with the amount varying by source and participant.

The sequence derives from a man in his 60s who had recovered from COVID-19. The rearrangement joined TRBV4-2 to TRBJ1-1; D gene: possibly TRBD1, on 5 matching bases. What was sequenced was peripheral blood. The CDR3 region reads CASSHPRDTEAFF. In nucleotides, the sequence is TGTGCCAGCAGCCACCCCAGGGATACTGAAGCTTTCTTT.